The present T cell receptor (beta chain) was sequenced within a study of technical replicates of blood from a few donors. CDR1 SQVTM and CDR2 ANQGSEA come from the germline V gene. V lost 5 bases and J lost 6, with 20 bases in between. This CDR3 comprises 14 residues. Measured with immunoSEQ multiplex PCR; TCRdb has only the in-frame clones, and not every one. The repertoire holds 99,000 or so clones, with about 95% as singletons. The chain uses TRBV29-1 and TRBJ2-7; possibly TRBD1 for D (6 bases). This TCR derives from a human donor in good health. Sequencing was carried out using T cells isolated from PBMCs. CDR3 residues: CSVLTGSQIGEQYF. Here the CDR3 DNA reads TGCAGCGTTCTCACAGGGTCGCAAATTGGCGAGCAGTACTTC.